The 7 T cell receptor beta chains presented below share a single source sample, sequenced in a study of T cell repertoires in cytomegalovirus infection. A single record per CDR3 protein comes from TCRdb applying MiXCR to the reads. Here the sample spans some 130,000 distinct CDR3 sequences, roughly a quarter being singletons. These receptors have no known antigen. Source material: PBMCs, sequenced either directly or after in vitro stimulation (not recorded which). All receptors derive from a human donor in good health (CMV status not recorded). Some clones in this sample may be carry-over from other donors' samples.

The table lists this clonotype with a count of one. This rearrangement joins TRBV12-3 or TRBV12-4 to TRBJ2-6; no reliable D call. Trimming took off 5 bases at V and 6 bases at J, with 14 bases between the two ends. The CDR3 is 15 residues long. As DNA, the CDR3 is TGTGCCAGCAGTCCGGAGCTTTTAGTGGCCAACGTCCTGACTTTC. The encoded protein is CASSPELLVANVLTF.

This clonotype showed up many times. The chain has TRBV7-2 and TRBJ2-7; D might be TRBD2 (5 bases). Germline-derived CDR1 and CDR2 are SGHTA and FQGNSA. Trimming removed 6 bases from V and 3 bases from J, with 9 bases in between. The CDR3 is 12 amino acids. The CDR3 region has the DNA TGTGCCAGCAGGAGGGCCAGCTACGAGCAGTACTTC. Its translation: CASRRASYEQYF.

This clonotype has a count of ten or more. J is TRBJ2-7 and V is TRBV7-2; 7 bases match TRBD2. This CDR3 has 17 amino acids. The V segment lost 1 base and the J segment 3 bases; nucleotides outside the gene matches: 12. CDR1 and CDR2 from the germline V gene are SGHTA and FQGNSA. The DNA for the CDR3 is TGTGCCAGCAGCTTAGGGCCCCCGGGACTAAATAACTACGAGCAGTACTTC. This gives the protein CASSLGPPGLNNYEQYF.

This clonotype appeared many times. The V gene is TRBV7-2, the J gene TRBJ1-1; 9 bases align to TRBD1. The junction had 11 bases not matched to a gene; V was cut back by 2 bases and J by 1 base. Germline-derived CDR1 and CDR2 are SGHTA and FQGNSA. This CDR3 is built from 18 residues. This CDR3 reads CASSLRWGQGRENTEAFF. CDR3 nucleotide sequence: TGTGCCAGCAGCTTAAGGTGGGGACAGGGTAGAGAGAACACTGAAGCTTTCTTT.

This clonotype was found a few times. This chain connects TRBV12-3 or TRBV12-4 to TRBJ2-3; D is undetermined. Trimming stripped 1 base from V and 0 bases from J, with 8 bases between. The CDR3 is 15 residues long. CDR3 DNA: TGTGCCAGCAGTTTAGTGGGGTTGAGCACAGATACGCAGTATTTT. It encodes CASSLVGLSTDTQYF.

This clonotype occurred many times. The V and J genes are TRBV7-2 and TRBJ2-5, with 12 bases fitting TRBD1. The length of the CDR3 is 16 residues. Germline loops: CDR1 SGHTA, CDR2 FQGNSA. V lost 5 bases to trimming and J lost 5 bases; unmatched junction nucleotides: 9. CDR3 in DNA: TGTGCCAGCAGCCCCCTTGGGGGACAGGGGGCTGAGACCCAGTACTTC. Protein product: CASSPLGGQGAETQYF.

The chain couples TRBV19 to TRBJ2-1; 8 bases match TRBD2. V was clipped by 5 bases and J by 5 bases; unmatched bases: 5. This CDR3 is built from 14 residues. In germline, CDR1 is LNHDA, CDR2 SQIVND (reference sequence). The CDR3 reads CASSLGLANNEQFF. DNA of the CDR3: TGTGCCAGTAGTCTTGGACTAGCCAACAATGAGCAGTTCTTC.